The 32 T cell receptor delta chains below all came from one sample that was sequenced in a study of gamma-delta T cells after stem cell transplantation. TCRdb reanalyzed the RT-PCR reads using CATT. The sample has some 1,100 delta-chain clones; 2.9% are singletons. Sequences were obtained from gamma-delta T cells. Every receptor here comes from a human donor. It is not recorded whose cells these are; they may come from a transplant donor.

This clone was seen only a few times. With a far larger clone one base away, a read error is the likely cause. This chain connects TRDV1 to TRDJ1; TRDD2 matches at 8 bases. Germline V CDR1 and CDR2: TSWWSYY, QGS. V lost 3 bases and J lost 2; bases outside the gene matches: 32. The CDR3 runs 24 residues. CDR3 sequence reads: CALGEPRLVLPTGSYRDGTDKLIF. CDR3 in DNA: TGTGCTCTTGGGGAGCCCCGACTCGTACTTCCTACGGGGTCTTATAGGGATGGTACCGATAAACTCATCTTT.

Only a few counts were recorded for this clone. A far bigger clonotype differs at one base, so this is likely a read error. This chain links TRDV1 with TRDJ1; 8 positions match TRDD2. The CDR3 is 24 amino acids. CDR1 is TSWWSYY and CDR2 is QGS in the germline V gene. The junction had 36 bases not matched to a gene; V was cut back by 3 bases and J by 6 bases. The CDR3 region has the DNA TGTGCTCTTGGGGAGCCCCGACTCGTACTTCCTACGGGGTCTTATGGGGATGGTACCAATAAACTCATCTTT. Translated, it gives CALGEPRLVLPTGSYGDGTNKLIF.

Only a few counts were recorded for this clone. The likely explanation is a read error, given a far larger clone one base away. Other DNA sequences within the sample encode an identical CDR3. The chain joins TRDV3 to TRDJ3; no clear D. Germline V CDR1 and CDR2: TVYSNPD, GDNSRS (reference sequence). V was pared by 3 bases and J by 2 bases, with 14 bases between. The CDR3 length is 16 residues. The CDR3 protein is CAFYPGSPWDTRQMFF. Here the CDR3 DNA reads TGTGCCTTCTATCCCGGCTCTCCCTGGGACACCCGACAGATGTTTTTC.

In this sample, this clone turned up a few times. Given a far larger clone just one base away, this is likely a sequencing read error. This specimen includes other DNA sequences encoding the same CDR3. This rearrangement joins TRDV1 to TRDJ1; 12 bases are shared with TRDD3. The CDR3 covers 22 residues. Per germline, CDR1 TSWWSYY and CDR2 QGS. V was pared by 0 bases and J by 0 bases, with 17 bases of the junction left unmatched. This chain's CDR3 is CALGELGISYWGIPLYTDKLIF. DNA for the CDR3: TGTGCTCTTGGGGAACTAGGGATATCGTACTGGGGGATACCGTTGTACACCGATAAACTCATCTTT.

This clone has only a few counts. The gene calls are TRDV2 and TRDJ1; TRDD3 matches 12 bases. V lost 1 base to trimming and J lost 4 bases; unmatched junction nucleotides: 9. This CDR3 spans 17 amino acids. Germline loops: CDR1 GEAIGNYY, CDR2 EKD. CDR3 nucleotides: TGTGCCTGTGACACTTTATCACTGGGGGATACAAGCGATAAACTCATCTTT. Translation: CACDTLSLGDTSDKLIF.

Of note for this clone: Given a far larger clone just one base away, this is likely a sequencing read error. The V call is TRDV2, the J call TRDJ3; D might be TRDD3 (6 bases). CDR3 size: 18 residues. Germline CDR1 is GEAIGNYY and CDR2 is EKD. This CDR3 reads CACDSGDSRSWDTRQTFF. CDR3 sequence (DNA): TGTGCCTGTGACAGTGGGGATTCTAGATCCTGGGACACCCGACAGACGTTTTTC.

This clone has just a few counts. This may stem from a read error, because a much larger clone lies one nucleotide away. Other nucleotide sequences from this sample produce the same CDR3. The chain is built from TRDV1 and TRDJ1, with 8 bases that match TRDD3. The CDR3 is 26 amino acids. The V segment lost 1 base and the J segment 1 base; nucleotides outside the gene matches: 35. Germline CDR1 is TSWWSYY and CDR2 is QGS. The CDR3: CALGEHKAFLSAWWGIGDGGTDKLIF. DNA of the CDR3: TGTGCTCTTGGGGAACACAAGGCCTTCTTATCCGCGTGGTGGGGGATCGGGGACGGTGGCACCGATAAACTCATCTTT.

V usage is TRDV2 and J usage is TRDJ1, with 8 bases lining up with TRDD3. Germline trimming cut 2 bases from V and 1 base from J; bases unmatched to any gene: 14. The CDR3 length is 18 residues. Germline lookup yields CDR1 GEAIGNYY and CDR2 EKD. This chain's CDR3 is CACDKLLGAPPATDKLIF. In nucleotides, the CDR3 is TGTGCCTGTGACAAACTACTGGGGGCCCCCCCGGCCACCGATAAACTCATCTTT.

A note on this clone: Just one base apart from a much larger clone, this may be a read error. This rearrangement joins TRDV1 to TRDJ1; 8 positions match TRDD3. Germline lookup yields CDR1 TSWWSYY and CDR2 QGS. This CDR3 comprises 24 residues. CDR3 residues: CALGDLFGPSWGSPLGSYTDKLTF. CDR3 bases: TGTGCTCTTGGGGACCTCTTCGGTCCTAGCTGGGGGAGCCCCCTGGGGTCGTACACCGATAAACTCACCTTT.

With regard to this clone: A far larger clone is just one base off, so this is likely a read error. The sample carries other DNA sequences with the same CDR3. The chain carries TRDV1 and TRDJ1; 13 bases line up with TRDD3. V gave up 5 bases and J gave up 5 bases; unmatched junction bases: 11. This CDR3 has 17 amino acids. In germline, CDR1 is TSWWSYY, CDR2 QGS. The DNA of the CDR3 is TGTGCTCTTGGGCCTGACTGGGGGATACGTTTCACTGATAAACTCATCTTT. It encodes CALGPDWGIRFTDKLIF.

This clone came up a few times. This may be a read error, as it is one base from a much larger clone. In DNA, the CDR3 is TGTGCTCTTGGGGAACCAAAACCCTCGATCCTACTGAGTGTTAGCTGGGGGATACCCGCGAGCTCCTGGGACACCCGACAGATGTTTTTC. It codes for CALGEPKPSILLSVSWGIPASSWDTRQMFF. V usage is TRDV1 and J usage is TRDJ3; 11 bases are shared with TRDD3. Germline V gives CDR1 TSWWSYY, CDR2 QGS. The V segment lost 1 base and the J segment 0 bases; nucleotides outside the gene matches: 35. The CDR3 loop spans 30 amino acids.

The sample holds a few counts of this clone. TCRdb's entry gives the protein of a much larger clone, which mismatches this DNA's translation at residue 5, likely from a read error; the protein reported here is translated from the DNA. The chain carries TRDV1 and TRDJ1; TRDD3 matches at 11 bases. Looked up from germline, CDR1 is TSWWSYY and CDR2 is QGS. The CDR3 sequence is 19 residues long. The CDR3 reads CALGKLSYWGIRGTDKLIF. CDR3 nucleotide sequence: TGTGCTCTTGGGAAACTAAGCTACTGGGGGATAAGGGGGACCGATAAACTCATCTTT.

Remarks on this clone: The mismatch at residue 11 between this DNA's translation and the TCRdb protein of a much larger clone likely reflects a read error; the protein shown is translated from the DNA. The chain is built from TRDV2 and TRDJ1; 12 bases match TRDD3. The CDR3 extends over 16 amino acids. Germline CDR1 reads GEAIGNYY; CDR2 reads EKD. The junction had 8 bases not matched to a gene; V was cut back by 4 bases and J by 3 bases. In DNA form, the CDR3 reads TGTGCCTGTGAAAGACTGGGGGATACCTACGCCGATAAACTCATCTTT. Its translation is CACERLGDTYADKLIF.

This clone was picked up a small number of times. A much larger clone lies one base from this, so it may be a read error. This sample also contains other DNA sequences that code for the same CDR3. The V gene is TRDV1, the J gene TRDJ1, with TRDD3 matching 12 bases. The CDR3 has 22 residues. Germline assignment: CDR1 TSWWSYY and CDR2 QGS. CDR3 sequence: CALGGTLPVMGWGIRTTDKLIF. DNA for the CDR3: TGTGCTCTTGGGGGAACCCTTCCTGTGATGGGCTGGGGGATACGCACGACCGATAAACTCATCTTC.

For this clone: This may be a read error: a much more frequent sequence differs by one nucleotide. At the DNA level, this CDR3 is encoded by other sequences in the same sample as well. This chain uses TRDV1 with TRDJ1, with 11 positions matching TRDD3. The germline V gene has CDR1 TSWWSYY and CDR2 QGS. With V trimmed by 5 bases and J by 0 bases, 20 bases remained unmatched. This CDR3 is 21 amino acids long. The CDR3: CALGKEPFLTGGYLHTDKLIF. The CDR3 DNA reads as TGTGCTCTTGGGAAGGAACCCTTCCTTACTGGGGGATATCTCCACACCGATAAACTCATCTTT.

This clone appeared a few times. The protein recorded in TCRdb matches a much larger clone and deviates from this DNA's translation at residue 10, suggesting a read error; the protein here is obtained by translating the DNA. This chain uses TRDV1 with TRDJ1; 12 nucleotides match TRDD3. Losses at the gene ends were 5 bases for V and 1 base for J; bases not matched to a gene: 8. There are 17 residues in the CDR3. The germline V gene encodes CDR1 TSWWSYY and CDR2 QGS. In nucleotides, the CDR3 is TGTGCTCTTGGGCCTGACTGGGGGATACATTTCACCGATAAACTCATCTTT. As protein: CALGPDWGIHFTDKLIF.

This clone was counted once. The chain has TRDV2 and TRDJ1; D possibly corresponds to TRDD3 (6 bases). CDR3 size: 16 residues. Trimming pared 3 bases from V and 0 bases from J, leaving 16 bases between. CDR1 GEAIGNYY and CDR2 EKD come from the germline V gene. This CDR3 is CACDGPLGKNTDKLIF. Here the CDR3 DNA reads TGTGCCTGTGACGGCCCACTGGGAAAAAACACCGATAAACTCATCTTT.

Points on this clone: A much larger clone lies a single base off, so this may be a read error. V usage is TRDV1 and J usage is TRDJ2; TRDD3 might be the D (6 bases). Trimming shortened V by 6 bases and J by 3 bases, and 32 bases separated the two germline ends. CDR1 and CDR2 from the germline V gene are TSWWSYY and QGS. The length of the CDR3 is 21 residues. CDR3 bases: TGTGCTCTTGGACCTATTTCCCACATGGGCTGGGGTTCGGGGCTGACAGCACAACTCTTCTTT. Its translation is CALGPISHMGWGSGLTAQLFF.

Only a few counts were recorded for this clone. CDR3 nucleotides: TGTGCCTGTGACGATCTTGGGGGATACCGGGCCGATAAACTCATCTTT. Protein product: CACDDLGGYRADKLIF. V usage is TRDV2 and J usage is TRDJ1; 10 bases are shared with TRDD3. Germline V gives CDR1 GEAIGNYY, CDR2 EKD. This CDR3 comprises 16 residues. V shed 3 bases and J 3 bases; nucleotides not matched to a gene: 9.

This clone occurred a few times. One base separates it from a far larger clone, so it is likely a read error. The V call is TRDV2, the J call TRDJ1, with 8 bases aligning to TRDD3. Germline assignment: CDR1 GEAIGNYY and CDR2 EKD. The CDR3 contains 15 residues. With V trimmed by 2 bases and J by 10 bases, 14 bases remained unmatched. The CDR3 loop reads CACDKLLGAPEGLIF. The CDR3 nucleotides are TGTGCCTGTGACAAACTACTGGGGGCCCCTGAGGGACTCATCTTT.

This clone came up many times. This may arise from a read error, as a much more abundant clone is one base away. This same CDR3 is encoded by further DNA sequences in the sample. V gene TRDV1 combines with J gene TRDJ1, with 10 bases lining up with TRDD3. The CDR3 has 24 residues. The ends lost 0 bases at V and 0 bases at J; junction bases unmatched: 25. CDR1 and CDR2 from the germline V gene are TSWWSYY and QGS. The CDR3 DNA is TGTGCTCTTGGGGAACTTTATTACCCCCGTTGGGGGATACTAATCGGACTGTACACCGATAAACTCATCTTT. Translated: CALGELYYPRWGILIGLYTDKLIF.

This clone was detected only a few times. Given a far larger clone just one base away, this is likely a sequencing read error. Different DNA sequences within this sample yield the same CDR3. The chain links TRDV1 to TRDJ1; TRDD3 aligns across 12 bases. Germline V CDR1 and CDR2: TSWWSYY, QGS. This CDR3 comprises 18 residues. The CDR3 DNA follows: TGCGCTCTTGGGGAGTTCCCTGACTGGGGGATACAGACCGATAAACTCATCTTT. This encodes CALGEFPDWGIQTDKLIF.

In this sample, this clone turned up a few times. A far larger clone lies a single base away; this is likely a read error. The same CDR3 can be traced to other DNA sequences in this sample. V is TRDV2 and J is TRDJ1; D uncertain. The germline V and J ends were trimmed by 1 base and 0 bases, with 38 bases remaining between them. There are 24 residues in the CDR3. CDR1 and CDR2 (germline): GEAIGNYY, EKD. The CDR3 DNA follows: TGTGCCTGTGACACGGTCGGGTCTACGGGCGGGGTTATAGGCAATTGGGAGTACACCGATAAACTCATCTTT. Residues: CACDTVGSTGGVIGNWEYTDKLIF.

Notes on this clone: A far more abundant clone sits one base away, making this likely a read error. This sample also contains other DNA sequences that code for the same CDR3. The rearrangement uses TRDV2 and TRDJ1, with 9 bases identical to TRDD3. This CDR3 spans 21 amino acids. Germline V CDR1 and CDR2: GEAIGNYY, EKD. J was trimmed by 0 bases and V by 1 base; bases with no gene match: 20. Written as DNA, the CDR3 is TGTGCCTGTGACACTGGCTGGGGTAGAGCGAGGGGATACGGATACACCGATAAACTCATCTTT. This encodes CACDTGWGRARGYGYTDKLIF.

With respect to this clone: It is likely a read error: a sequence one base away is far more abundant. The V and J genes are TRDV2 and TRDJ1, with D unclear. With 1 base removed from V and 0 bases from J, the gap between germline ends came to 38 bases. CDR1 and CDR2 from the germline V gene are GEAIGNYY and EKD. The length of the CDR3 is 24 residues. For the CDR3, the DNA is TGTGCCTGTGACACGGTCGGGTCTACGGGCGGGGCTATAGGTAATTGGGAGTACACCGATAAACTCATCTTT. Translating gives CACDTVGSTGGAIGNWEYTDKLIF.

Only a few counts were recorded for this clone. This is likely an artifact of a read error, given a far larger clone one base away. The chain is built from TRDV1 and TRDJ1, with TRDD3 as a possible D gene (6 bases). Germline V gene data show CDR1 as TSWWSYY and CDR2 as QGS. There are 18 residues in the CDR3. Trimming left V 1 base short and J 3 bases short, with 21 bases between. The chain's CDR3 is CALGEPRGEEFYADKLIF. CDR3 DNA sequence: TGTGCTCTTGGGGAACCTCGGGGGGAGGAATTTTACGCCGATAAACTCATCTTT.

This clone turned up a few times. This likely stems from a read error, as it lies one base from a far larger clone. This rearrangement joins TRDV2 to TRDJ3, with a tentative D call TRDD3 (6 bases). The germline gives CDR1 GEAIGNYY, CDR2 EKD. This CDR3 is built from 19 residues. Trimming left V 4 bases short and J 0 bases short, with 18 bases between. CDR3 residues: CACDYPGDTGSWDTRQMFF. The CDR3 bases are TGTGCCTGTGATTATCCGGGGGACACCGGCTCCTGGGACACCCGACAGATGTTTTTC.

Remarks on this clone: The protein given by TCRdb reflects a much larger clone and differs at residue 5 from this DNA's translation, likely from a read error; the protein shown is the DNA's translation. The genes are TRDV2 and TRDJ1; 7 bases align to TRDD3. Germline trimming cut 3 bases from V and 1 base from J; bases unmatched to any gene: 7. The CDR3 has 15 residues. Germline loops: CDR1 GEAIGNYY, CDR2 EKD. The CDR3 here is CACDAVGEVTDKLIF. DNA for the CDR3: TGTGCCTGTGACGCCGTGGGGGAAGTCACCGATAAACTCATCTTT.

This clone has only a few counts. The protein TCRdb lists belongs to a much larger clone and differs from this DNA's translation at residue 14, which points to a read error; the protein shown is made from the DNA. This chain connects TRDV2 to TRDJ1, with 10 positions matching TRDD3. Germline loops: CDR1 GEAIGNYY, CDR2 EKD. The CDR3 is 19 residues long. V dropped 2 bases and J dropped 3; count of bases not matched to a gene: 17. The CDR3: CACDITGGFAEWAADKLIF. DNA of the CDR3: TGTGCCTGTGACATAACTGGGGGATTTGCGGAGTGGGCCGCCGATAAACTCATCTTT.

In the case of this clone: Just one base apart from a much larger clone, this may be a read error. The J gene is TRDJ1, the V gene TRDV1; 9 bases map to TRDD3. The CDR3 is 26 amino acids. The germline V gene has CDR1 TSWWSYY and CDR2 QGS. Trimming removed 0 bases from V and 3 bases from J; junction bases left unmatched: 35. CDR3 in DNA: TGTGCTCTTGGGGAACTAAGTGGGCCTTCCCGTTACTGGGGGACTCCTAAAGCCTCGTACGCCGATAAACTCATCTTT. Protein sequence: CALGELSGPSRYWGTPKASYADKLIF.

For this clone: A read error likely explains this, since a far larger clone differs by one base. The chain combines TRDV1 with TRDJ1; 12 bases map to TRDD3. V gave up 6 bases and J gave up 0 bases; unmatched junction bases: 41. This CDR3 contains 28 residues. Germline assignment: CDR1 TSWWSYY and CDR2 QGS. The CDR3 nucleotides read TGTGCTCTTGGCCAAGCTTTCGCTCCGGGTAAACCTGGGGGATACGCGCTTCATCTATCGCCGTACACCGATAAACTCATCTTT. Protein: CALGQAFAPGKPGGYALHLSPYTDKLIF.

By sample share, this clone is large. This sample includes further DNA sequences coding for the same CDR3. This chain joins TRDV2 and TRDJ1; D is unresolved. CDR3 length equals 24 residues. Germline CDR1 reads GEAIGNYY; CDR2 reads EKD. Trimming left V 1 base short and J 0 bases short, with 38 bases between. The CDR3 loop reads CACDTVGSTGGVIGNWEYTDKLIF. The CDR3 DNA reads as TGTGCCTGTGACACGGTCGGGTCTACGGGCGGGGTTATAGGTAATTGGGAGTACACCGATAAACTCATCTTT.